Presented here are 5 T cell receptor beta chains from one specimen sequenced in a study of blood T cell repertoires in COVID-19. The protocol was immunoSEQ multiplex PCR, while the TCRdb copy is restricted to in-frame clones and leaves out a portion. The repertoire includes 270,000 or so clones, less than 85% of them detected once, and around 3.2% sits in the top ten. The sequenced material came from peripheral blood. These receptors originate from a woman under 30 with acute or convalescent COVID-19.

This chain links TRBV3-1 (or the pseudogene TRBV3-2) with TRBJ2-1, with 8 bases identical to TRBD2. With 3 bases clipped from V and 7 bases from J, the junction kept 17 bases outside the gene matches. Per the germline V gene, CDR1 is LGHDT and CDR2 is YNNKEL (reference sequence). The length of the CDR3 is 18 residues. The CDR3 DNA reads TGTGCCAGCAGCCAGAGGGGGTTCGGAACGGGAGGGCCGAATGAGCAGTTCTTC. It codes for CASSQRGFGTGGPNEQFF.

The chain has TRBV12-5 and TRBJ1-1; 7 nucleotides align to TRBD1. V was clipped by 1 base and J by 1 base; unmatched bases: 3. Germline CDR1 reads LGHNT; CDR2 reads FRNRAP. The CDR3 extends over 15 amino acids. CDR3 in amino acids: CASGLAQGWNTEAFF. CDR3 sequence (DNA): TGTGCTAGTGGTTTGGCACAGGGGTGGAACACTGAAGCTTTCTTT. Full variable domain (missing parts from reference TRBV12-5 and TRBJ1-1): DARVTQTPRHKVTEMGQEVTMRCQPILGHNTVFWYRQTMMQGLELLAYFRNRAPLDDSGMPKDRFSAEMPDATLATLKIQPSEPRDSAVYFCASGLAQGWNTEAFFGQGTRLTVV.

Remarks on this clone: Different DNA sequences within this sample yield the same CDR3. The chain couples TRBV5-6 to TRBJ2-3; D is perhaps TRBD1 (5 bases). The CDR3 contains 13 residues. Germline lookup yields CDR1 SGHDT and CDR2 YYEEEE. Trimming stripped 4 bases from V and 3 bases from J, with 9 bases between. Written as DNA, the CDR3 is TGTGCCAGCAGCCGGCAGGGAACAGATACGCAGTATTTT. It specifies CASSRQGTDTQYF.

The V call is TRBV28, the J call TRBJ2-7, with D perhaps TRBD1 (6 bases). Trimming cost V 4 bases and J 0 bases, with 13 bases left between them. The CDR3 is made up of 15 amino acids. Looked up from germline, CDR1 is MDHEN and CDR2 is SYDVKM. Here the CDR3 reads CASSSGVLSSYEQYF. In DNA, the CDR3 is TGTGCCAGCAGTTCAGGGGTCTTAAGCTCCTACGAGCAGTACTTC.

The rearrangement links TRBV7-8 to TRBJ2-3; 11 bases map to TRBD2. The CDR3 sequence is 15 residues long. Germline values: CDR1 SGHVS, CDR2 FQNEAQ. The V gene end was trimmed by 3 bases and the J gene end by 5 bases; junction bases not matched to a gene: 4. CDR3 in amino acids: CASSFGGTSGDTQYF. For the CDR3, the DNA is TGTGCCAGCAGCTTTGGCGGGACTAGCGGAGATACGCAGTATTTT.